This TCR beta chain was recorded in a study of blood T cells in healthy people across ages. A note on this clonotype: Its antigen is currently unknown.

Samples each had at least 5.5 micrograms of total RNA extracted. Combining a sample-barcoded 5' primer with a J-beta primer mix, a second PCR ran for roughly 7 to 12 cycles. Each cDNA molecule, via a template-switch adaptor with 12 random nucleotides, was tagged. TCRdb used MiXCR to reprocess the 5' RACE reads, holding one entry per CDR3 protein. The sample lists hundreds of thousands of distinct CDR3 sequences; about 34% were seen once. General study points: The lack of PBMC sorting stopped any conclusive naive versus antigen-experienced comparison. There were more naive CD4+ cells and higher diversity in long-lived donors than in aged donors.

The clonotype originates from a man younger than 35 in good health. Sequenced material: blood.

The CDR3 loop reads CSAREVDISYNSPLHF. The CDR3 nucleotides read TGCAGTGCTAGAGAGGTCGACATCTCCTATAATTCACCCCTCCACTTT. The chain is built from TRBV20-1 and TRBJ1-6, with unresolved D. CDR3 size: 16 residues. Trimming pared 0 bases from V and 0 bases from J, leaving 9 bases between. Germline lookup yields CDR1 DFQATT and CDR2 SNEGSKA (reference sequence).